Listed here are 23 T cell receptor beta chains from one sample, sequenced in a study of beta chain features in type 1 diabetes. The sequenced template was cDNA made from the entire isolated RNA. The protocol was immunoSEQ multiplex PCR, while the TCRdb copy is restricted to in-frame clones and leaves out a portion. The sample yields 100,000 to 150,000 clones, about 16% seen once. Study results and limitations: Moderately but significantly shorter TCRB CDR3s were found in Type 1 diabetes patients in all four CD4+ subsets.

No antigens are known for them. What was sequenced was central memory CD4+ T cells from blood. The receptors here all came from a man aged 25-45 years with type 1 diabetes.

This clone was seen only a few times. The chain uses TRBV5-1 and TRBJ1-6; 11 bases are shared with TRBD1. This CDR3 has 15 residues. V shed 4 bases, J shed 8 bases, and the junction held 5 bases outside the gene matches. Germline loops: CDR1 SGHRS, CDR2 YFSETQ. CDR3 DNA: TGCGCCAGCAGCGGGAGGACAGGGGGCGATTCACCCCTCCACTTT. It codes for CASSGRTGGDSPLHF.

The rearrangement uses TRBV7-2 and TRBJ2-7; TRBD2 is a possible D gene (6 bases). V was cut by 5 bases and J by 3 bases, with 11 bases left in between. This CDR3 is built from 13 residues. Germline CDR1 SGHTA, CDR2 FQGNSA. CDR3 amino acids: CASSPSGFYEQYF. Here the CDR3 DNA reads TGTGCCAGCAGCCCGAGCGGGTTCTACGAGCAGTACTTC.

The V gene is TRBV25-1, the J gene TRBJ1-1; a possible D gene is TRBD1 (5 bases). The ends were cut back, 5 bases at V and 12 bases at J, with 16 bases in the middle. CDR3 length: 12 residues. Germline V gives CDR1 MGHDK, CDR2 SYGVNS. The CDR3 loop reads CASSRDRGVTFF. For the CDR3, the DNA is TGTGCCAGCAGTCGGGATCGAGGGGTGACTTTCTTT.

This clone was counted only a few times. V and J are TRBV13 and TRBJ2-7; 11 bases agree with TRBD2. Germline values: CDR1 PRHDT, CDR2 FYEKMQ (reference sequence). This CDR3 spans 15 amino acids. The trim removed 5 bases at V and 4 bases at J, leaving 7 bases unmatched. CDR3 protein: CASSPGTSGRYEQYF. The CDR3 DNA sequence: TGTGCCAGCAGCCCCGGGACTAGCGGACGTTACGAGCAGTACTTC.

The rearrangement uses TRBV4-2 and TRBJ2-3; 7 bases map to TRBD1. With 3 bases clipped from V and 3 bases from J, the junction kept 6 bases outside the gene matches. Germline V gives CDR1 LGHNA, CDR2 YNFKEQ. This CDR3 is 15 amino acids long. CDR3 coding DNA: TGTGCCAGCAGCCAGGCCGCAGGGGGAACAGATACGCAGTATTTT. This translates into CASSQAAGGTDTQYF.

This clone was seen a single time. The rearrangement joins TRBV6-5 to TRBJ2-7, with TRBD1 identical over 10 bases. J gave up 5 bases and V 0 bases, and 7 bases lay outside the gene matches. The germline CDR1 and CDR2 sequences are MNHEY and SVGAGI. This CDR3 is 16 amino acids long. The CDR3 DNA is TGTGCCAGCAGTTACTCGACCGGGACAGGGGAGCACGAGCAGTACTTC. It specifies CASSYSTGTGEHEQYF.

The DNA for the CDR3 is TGTGCCGGTGGCGGGACAGGGGTGTACGAGCAGTACTTC. It codes for CAGGGTGVYEQYF. The chain carries TRBV2 and TRBJ2-7; TRBD1 aligns across 10 bases. CDR3 length equals 13 residues. J gave up 4 bases and V 11 bases, and 8 bases lay outside the gene matches. Germline CDR1 is SNHLY and CDR2 is FYNNEI.

This clone was seen more than once but under ten times. The chain recombines TRBV10-3 with TRBJ1-4, with 10 bases identical to TRBD1. The CDR3 is 16 residues long. With 0 bases clipped from V and 6 bases from J, the junction kept 4 bases outside the gene matches. Germline V lookup: CDR1 ENHRY, CDR2 SYGVKD. The CDR3 protein is CAISESFGQGDEKLFF. The CDR3 nucleotides are TGTGCCATCAGTGAGTCGTTCGGACAGGGGGATGAAAAACTGTTTTTT.

This clone was seen only a few times. The rearrangement joins TRBV4-1 to TRBJ2-6; the D gene could be TRBD1 or TRBD2 (6 bases each). V lost 0 bases and J 3 bases, leaving 12 bases between the germline ends. CDR1 is MGHRA, CDR2 YSYEKL, per germline. CDR3 length equals 17 residues. CDR3 in amino acids: CASSQEKGGRGANVLTF. DNA of the CDR3: TGCGCCAGCAGCCAAGAAAAGGGGGGTCGTGGGGCCAACGTCCTGACTTTC.

The gene calls are TRBV7-2 and TRBJ1-1; D may be TRBD1 (5 bases). Per germline, CDR1 SGHTA and CDR2 FQGNSA. This CDR3 has 14 amino acids. Between the trimmed V and J ends, which lost 5 bases and 0 bases, there was a span of 10 bases. CDR3 loop: CASSQGLLNTEAFF. CDR3 DNA: TGTGCCAGCAGCCAGGGACTGCTGAACACTGAAGCTTTCTTT.

This clone was detected only a few times. The chain employs TRBV5-1 and TRBJ1-2, with D unclear. V lost 0 bases, J lost 7 bases, and 13 bases lay in between. Germline V gene lookup returns CDR1 SGHRS and CDR2 YFSETQ. The CDR3 length is 14 residues. The CDR3 protein is CASSLALEFGGYTF. The CDR3 nucleotides are TGCGCCAGCAGCTTGGCTTTGGAGTTCGGTGGCTACACCTTC.

This clone was detected many times. The J gene is TRBJ2-3, the V gene TRBV29-1; D is ambiguous. The germline V and J ends were trimmed by 2 bases and 2 bases, with 8 bases remaining between them. The CDR3 runs 13 residues. Germline-derived CDR1 and CDR2 are SQVTM and ANQGSEA. The CDR3 protein is CSVEWQFTDTQYF. CDR3 bases: TGCAGCGTTGAATGGCAGTTCACAGATACGCAGTATTTT.

This clone was counted a few times. The J gene is TRBJ2-7, the V gene TRBV4-3, with no clear D. The germline V and J ends were trimmed by 1 base and 0 bases, with 7 bases remaining between them. The germline V gene has CDR1 LGHNA and CDR2 YSLEER. This CDR3 is 14 amino acids long. The CDR3 DNA is TGCGCCAGCAGCCAAGGGCTAGGCTCCTACGAGCAGTACTTC. As protein: CASSQGLGSYEQYF.

The chain uses TRBV30 and TRBJ2-1; no definite D call. This CDR3 is 11 amino acids long. Germline assignment: CDR1 GTSNPN and CDR2 SVGIG (reference sequence). Trimming removed 3 bases from V and 2 bases from J, with 2 bases in between. CDR3 residues: CAWRTYNEQFF. The CDR3 DNA reads TGTGCCTGGAGGACCTACAATGAGCAGTTCTTC.

The sample holds many counts of this clone. The chain couples TRBV4-1 to TRBJ2-1; D gene ambiguous. Between the trimmed V and J ends, which lost 1 base and 15 bases, there was a span of 4 bases. Germline assignment: CDR1 MGHRA and CDR2 YSYEKL. The CDR3 has 9 amino acids. For the CDR3, the DNA is TGCGCCAGCAGCCAAGCCGCGTTCTTC. Translating it yields CASSQAAFF.

The V and J genes are TRBV25-1 and TRBJ2-7; D is unresolved. The CDR3 runs 14 residues. Germline loops: CDR1 MGHDK, CDR2 SYGVNS. Trimming removed 6 bases at V and 6 bases at J, with 18 bases between. CDR3 DNA sequence: TGTGCCAGCAGCACTTACGTAGCCGCAGGCGAGCAGTACTTC. It yields the protein CASSTYVAAGEQYF.

The V gene is TRBV5-4, the J gene TRBJ2-2; D is unclear. V gave up 2 bases and J gave up 0 bases, with 5 bases separating them. Germline V CDR1 and CDR2: SGHNT, YYREEE (reference sequence). The CDR3 consists of 14 residues. The CDR3 spells CASSFHSNTGELFF. The CDR3 DNA sequence: TGTGCCAGCAGCTTTCATTCGAACACCGGGGAGCTGTTTTTT.

The chain has TRBV4-1 and TRBJ1-4, with 7 bases identical to TRBD1. V shed 1 base and J 7 bases; nucleotides not matched to a gene: 3. CDR1 MGHRA and CDR2 YSYEKL come from the germline V gene. The CDR3 has 14 residues. In DNA, the CDR3 is TGCGCCAGCAGCCAAGGGGCAGGGGGTGAAAAACTGTTTTTT. Translating it yields CASSQGAGGEKLFF.

This clone was counted a single time. The CDR3 nucleotides are TGTGCCAGCAGCTTGGGGGGACTCGCGGGTGAGCAGTTCTTC. Amino acids: CASSLGGLAGEQFF. The V call is TRBV7-6, the J call TRBJ2-1, with D perhaps matching TRBD2 (6 bases). This CDR3 has 14 residues. With 3 bases removed from V and 9 bases from J, the gap between germline ends came to 15 bases. Germline lookup yields CDR1 SGHVS and CDR2 FNYEAQ.

The sample holds a few counts of this clone. The rearrangement joins TRBV2 to TRBJ2-2; D is perhaps TRBD2 (5 bases). The CDR3 extends over 13 amino acids. Germline V gene lookup returns CDR1 SNHLY and CDR2 FYNNEI. The V end lost 4 bases, the J end lost 4 bases, and 7 bases lay between the germline ends. CDR3 DNA sequence: TGTGCCAGCAGTGTGGGGAGCACCGGGGAGCTGTTTTTT. It codes for CASSVGSTGELFF.

As for this clone: The sample carries other DNA sequences with the same CDR3. The CDR3 DNA follows: TGCAGCGTTGCAAGGACAGCTTACAATGAGCAGTTCTTC. Protein product: CSVARTAYNEQFF. The chain uses TRBV29-1 and TRBJ2-1; TRBD1 is a possible D gene (6 bases). Germline CDR1 SQVTM, CDR2 ANQGSEA. The CDR3 has 13 amino acids. V was clipped by 4 bases and J by 4 bases, with 11 bases between them.

A few counts support this clone. The chain links TRBV30 to TRBJ2-7, with a weak D call TRBD1 (6 bases). Germline CDR1 reads GTSNPN; CDR2 reads SVGIG (reference sequence). V lost 4 bases and J 1 base, leaving 11 bases between the germline ends. This CDR3 comprises 13 residues. For the CDR3, the DNA is TGTGCCTGGATCTCGCAGGGGTCCTACGAGCAGTACTTC. It is translated as CAWISQGSYEQYF.

The chain recombines TRBV7-2 with TRBJ2-3; the D is unclear. Trimming pared 4 bases from V and 6 bases from J, leaving 8 bases between. There are 12 residues in the CDR3. The germline V gene has CDR1 SGHTA and CDR2 FQGNSA. CDR3: CASSSLLDTQYF. The DNA for the CDR3 is TGTGCCAGCAGCTCCCTGTTGGATACGCAGTATTTT.